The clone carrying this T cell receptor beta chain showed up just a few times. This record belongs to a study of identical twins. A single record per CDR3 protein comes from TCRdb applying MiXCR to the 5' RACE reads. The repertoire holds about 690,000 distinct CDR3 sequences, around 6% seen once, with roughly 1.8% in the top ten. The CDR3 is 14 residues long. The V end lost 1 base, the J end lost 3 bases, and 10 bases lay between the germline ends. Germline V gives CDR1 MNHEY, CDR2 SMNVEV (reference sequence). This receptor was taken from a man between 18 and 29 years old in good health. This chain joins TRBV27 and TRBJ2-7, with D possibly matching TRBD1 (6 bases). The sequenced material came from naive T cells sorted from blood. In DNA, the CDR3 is TGTGCCAGCAGTTTATTTGGGACATACTACGAGCAGTACTTC. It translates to CASSLFGTYYEQYF.